Given below is one T cell receptor beta chain in context. Its antigen is undetermined. The data were taken from a study of T cells in narcolepsy. Overall study: Patients with NT1 or NT2 and healthy control donors were enrolled. Study-wide findings and caveats: HCRT-specific and TRIB2-specific autoreactive clonotypes appeared among same-patient CSF and blood CD4+ clonotypes. Autoreactive clone sequences were missing from some blood memory CD4+ repertoires. Autoreactive clonotypes reportedly recurred in blood of same and different patients, not controls.

The V and J ends lost 0 bases and 4 bases respectively, with 12 bases between them. This CDR3 has 15 amino acids. Germline V gene data show CDR1 as LGHNA and CDR2 as YNFKEQ. Only in-frame clones appear in the TCRdb table, and some are missing; sequencing was by immunoSEQ multiplex PCR. This table holds about 33,000 clones, roughly 80% found once. What was sequenced was CD45RA- memory CD4+ T cells from PBMCs. The sequence derives from a human donor with narcolepsy. This chain joins TRBV4-2 and TRBJ1-1; perhaps TRBD1 as D (5 bases). CDR3 region: CASSQEGRESTEAFF. The DNA of the CDR3 is TGTGCCAGCAGCCAAGAGGGCAGGGAGAGCACTGAAGCTTTCTTT.